These 21 T cell receptor beta chains originate from one sample sequenced in a study of neurological immune-mediated disorders. TCRdb reprocessed the 5' RACE reads with MiXCR, giving one entry per CDR3 protein. The repertoire holds under 60,000 distinct CDR3 sequences, with about 3.5% as singletons. Material for sequencing was PBMCs. Receptors were obtained from a middle-aged man with multiple sclerosis.

This clonotype has ten or more counts. The chain combines TRBV6-1 with TRBJ1-1; TRBD1 matches at 9 bases. The CDR3 contains 15 residues. Germline loops: CDR1 MNHNS, CDR2 SASEGT. With 2 bases clipped from V and 5 bases from J, the junction kept 6 bases outside the gene matches. The CDR3 loop reads CASSERDRVGTEAFF. The CDR3, as DNA: TGTGCCAGCAGTGAAAGGGACAGGGTGGGGACTGAAGCTTTCTTT.

This clonotype was seen repeatedly, ten times or more. Here the CDR3 reads CASRRDGNSPLHF. CDR3 nucleotide sequence: TGCGCCAGCAGAAGGGACGGCAATTCACCCCTCCACTTT. The V and J genes are TRBV10-1 and TRBJ1-6, with D maybe TRBD1 (5 bases). V lost 6 bases and J lost 7, with 10 bases in between. There are 13 residues in the CDR3. Germline V gene data show CDR1 as WNHNN and CDR2 as SYGVQD (reference sequence).

Regarding this clonotype: This could be a read error, since a much larger clone is one nucleotide away. The chain links TRBV6-1 to TRBJ2-2; 8 bases align to TRBD1. Germline V gene data show CDR1 as MNHNS and CDR2 as SASEGT. This CDR3 has 13 residues. CDR3 loop: CVTRQGRTGELFF. The CDR3 nucleotides are TGTGTCACCAGACAGGGGCGCACCGGGGAGCTGTTTTTT.

This clonotype was observed at least ten times. The rearrangement joins TRBV12-3 or TRBV12-4 to TRBJ2-4; 8 bases map to TRBD1. This CDR3 region has 17 residues. Trimming took 5 bases from V and 0 from J; bases not matched to a gene: 9. The CDR3 is CASSPGQGRLAKNIQYF. DNA for the CDR3: TGTGCCAGCAGTCCCGGACAGGGAAGACTAGCCAAAAACATTCAGTACTTC.

This clonotype came up many times. V gene TRBV12-3 or TRBV12-4 combines with J gene TRBJ2-7; tentative D call: TRBD1 (5 bases). Trimming took 3 bases from V and 3 from J, leaving 12 bases between them. CDR3 size: 14 residues. CDR3 region: CASSFGYRIYEQYF. CDR3 in DNA: TGTGCCAGCAGTTTTGGGTACAGGATCTACGAGCAGTACTTC.

In this sample, this clonotype turned up a few times. The gene calls are TRBV5-6 and TRBJ2-7; no reliable D call. V was trimmed by 0 bases and J by 3 bases, leaving 16 bases between them. This CDR3 contains 16 residues. Germline V gene lookup returns CDR1 SGHDT and CDR2 YYEEEE. The CDR3 region has the DNA TGTGCCAGCAGCTTGGATCGGCGCGCACACTACTACGAGCAGTACTTC. Protein product: CASSLDRRAHYYEQYF.

In its sample, this clonotype was seen many times. The chain has TRBV3-1 and TRBJ2-7; D uncertain. Deletions cut 6 bases from V and 6 bases from J, with 21 bases between. This CDR3 is 15 amino acids long. The germline V gene encodes CDR1 LGHDT and CDR2 YNNKEL (reference sequence). The chain's CDR3 is CASRPARVFGVEQYF. CDR3 bases: TGTGCCAGCAGACCGGCTCGAGTGTTCGGAGTCGAGCAGTACTTC.

The chain is built from TRBV11-2 and TRBJ2-2; 11 bases match TRBD2. V was pared by 8 bases and J by 7 bases, with 9 bases of the junction left unmatched. Per the germline V gene, CDR1 is SGHAT and CDR2 is FQNNGV. CDR3 length: 15 amino acids. This CDR3 reads CASRRPGTSGGELFF. Written as DNA, the CDR3 is TGTGCCAGCCGTCGACCCGGGACTAGCGGCGGGGAGCTGTTTTTT.

This clonotype was detected ten times or more. The chain joins TRBV18 to TRBJ1-6; TRBD1 is a possible D gene (5 bases). The CDR3 is 15 residues long. The V gene's germline CDR1 is KGHSH and CDR2 LQKENI. Trimming left V 3 bases short and J 5 bases short, with 11 bases between. CDR3 loop: CASSPAGGDNSPLHF. The CDR3 nucleotides are TGTGCCAGCTCACCGGCGGGGGGTGATAATTCACCCCTCCACTTT.

The CDR3 spells CASRPMGKGTYEQYF. CDR3 coding DNA: TGTGCCAGCAGACCGATGGGAAAGGGGACCTACGAGCAGTACTTC. The chain recombines TRBV28 with TRBJ2-7; tentatively, D is TRBD1 (5 bases). This CDR3 region has 15 residues. V shed 6 bases and J shed 2 bases, with 17 bases lying between them. The V gene's germline CDR1 is MDHEN and CDR2 SYDVKM.

This clonotype was counted ten times or more. The rearrangement links TRBV20-1 to TRBJ2-2; TRBD2 matches 10 bases. The junction had 12 bases not matched to a gene; V was cut back by 6 bases and J by 2 bases. This CDR3 contains 17 residues. Germline V gives CDR1 DFQATT, CDR2 SNEGSKA (reference sequence). The DNA of the CDR3 is TGCAGTGCATACGGGGGTCTAGCGGGGGCAAACACCGGGGAGCTGTTTTTT. Translating gives CSAYGGLAGANTGELFF.

This clonotype was detected many times. The rearrangement links TRBV20-1 to TRBJ1-5; 9 nucleotides line up with TRBD1. CDR1 is DFQATT, CDR2 SNEGSKA, per germline (reference sequence). The ends lost 6 bases at V and 6 bases at J; junction bases unmatched: 12. The CDR3 loop spans 15 amino acids. The CDR3 here is CSALERTGDGQPQHF. The CDR3 nucleotides read TGCAGTGCCCTTGAGAGGACAGGGGATGGTCAGCCCCAGCATTTT.

This clonotype was observed many times. This rearrangement joins TRBV6-5 to TRBJ2-5; D possibly matches TRBD1 or TRBD2 (6 bases each). CDR3 length: 16 amino acids. Germline V gene lookup returns CDR1 MNHEY and CDR2 SVGAGI. V gave up 7 bases and J gave up 4 bases, with 22 bases separating them. The CDR3 DNA is TGTGCCAGCATTTCACCTGGGGGGCCGTGGGGAGAGACCCAGTACTTC. It codes for CASISPGGPWGETQYF.

A word on this clonotype: The junction differs from germline at one of its ends, possibly a read error. The chain recombines TRBV10-3 with TRBJ1-6, with 7 bases aligning to TRBD1. Germline CDR1 and CDR2: ENHRY and SYGVKD. The CDR3 covers 15 residues. The CDR3 coding sequence is TGTGCCATCAGTGAGCGGGGACAGTATAATTCACCCCTCAACTTT. Encoded protein: CAISERGQYNSPLNF.

At least ten counts were recorded for this clonotype. This chain connects TRBV15 to TRBJ2-6, with a possible D match to TRBD2 (5 bases). Per germline, CDR1 LNHNV and CDR2 YYDKDF (reference sequence). V lost 0 bases, J lost 0 bases, and 9 bases lay in between. CDR3 size: 17 residues. CDR3 region: CATSRDEGSSGANVLTF. The CDR3 DNA reads as TGTGCCACCAGCAGAGATGAGGGAAGCTCTGGGGCCAACGTCCTGACTTTC.

There are many counts of this clonotype. Relative to the germline gene, one junction end is altered; a read error may explain this. This chain uses TRBV5-1 with TRBJ1-5, with 9 bases lining up with TRBD1. CDR1 is SGHRS, CDR2 YFSETQ, per germline. CDR3 length: 15 amino acids. CDR3 coding DNA: TGCGCCAGCAGCTTGCGGACAGGGGAGGGTCAGCCCCAGAATTTT. It translates to CASSLRTGEGQPQNF.

This clonotype showed up many times. The V gene is TRBV25-1, the J gene TRBJ1-1, with unresolved D. Trimming removed 1 base at V and 8 bases at J, with 14 bases between. The CDR3 loop spans 14 amino acids. Per germline, CDR1 MGHDK and CDR2 SYGVNS. In DNA, the CDR3 is TGTGCCAGCAGTGAATCTGCGGGGAGTAGGGAAGCTTTCTTT. Its translation: CASSESAGSREAFF. The complete variable domain, with remaining parts taken from reference TRBV25-1 and TRBJ1-1, reads EADIYQTPRYLVIGTGKKITLECSQTMGHDKMYWYQQDPGMELHLIHYSYGVNSTEKGDLSSESTVSRIRTEHFPLTLESARPSHTSQYLCASSESAGSREAFFGQGTRLTVV.

This clonotype was observed many times. J is TRBJ2-5 and V is TRBV5-1; D ambiguous. Germline CDR1 SGHRS, CDR2 YFSETQ. The CDR3 has 14 residues. V lost 0 bases and J lost 2, with 8 bases in between. CDR3 sequence: CASSLGRVQETQYF. CDR3 in DNA: TGCGCCAGCAGCTTGGGTCGGGTTCAAGAGACCCAGTACTTC.

V gene TRBV25-1 combines with J gene TRBJ1-4; D remains ambiguous. The germline gives CDR1 MGHDK, CDR2 SYGVNS. Trimming took 3 bases from V and 7 from J, leaving 9 bases between them. The CDR3 consists of 13 residues. This CDR3 is CASSDNLGEKLFF. DNA of the CDR3: TGTGCCAGCAGTGACAATTTAGGTGAAAAACTGTTTTTT.

This clonotype was seen ten or more times. The chain couples TRBV10-3 to TRBJ2-2, with no clear D. V was shortened by 4 bases and J by 7 bases, with 7 bases between the two germline ends. Per germline, CDR1 ENHRY and CDR2 SYGVKD. The CDR3 consists of 12 residues. The CDR3 DNA reads as TGTGCCATCAGTGTTGGGAACGGGGAGCTGTTTTTT. Its translation: CAISVGNGELFF.

This clonotype was observed many times. The chain recombines TRBV7-9 with TRBJ2-1; no clear D gene. The V end was cut by 1 base, the J end by 13 bases, with 8 bases between. This CDR3 is 11 amino acids long. Germline CDR1 SEHNR, CDR2 FQNEAQ (reference sequence). The CDR3, as DNA: TGTGCCAGCAGCTTAGAACGTCGACAGTTCTTC. Translation: CASSLERRQFF.